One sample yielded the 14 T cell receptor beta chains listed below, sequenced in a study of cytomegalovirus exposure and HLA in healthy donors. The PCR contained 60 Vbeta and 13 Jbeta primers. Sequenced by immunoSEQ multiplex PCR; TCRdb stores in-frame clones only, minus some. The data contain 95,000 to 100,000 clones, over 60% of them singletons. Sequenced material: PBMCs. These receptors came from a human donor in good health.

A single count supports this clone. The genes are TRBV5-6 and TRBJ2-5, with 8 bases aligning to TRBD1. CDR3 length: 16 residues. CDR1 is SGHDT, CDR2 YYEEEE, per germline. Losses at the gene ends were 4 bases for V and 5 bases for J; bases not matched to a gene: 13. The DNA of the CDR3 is TGTGCCAGCAGCGGATCCCAGGGGGCGCTGGATGAGACCCAGTACTTC. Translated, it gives CASSGSQGALDETQYF.

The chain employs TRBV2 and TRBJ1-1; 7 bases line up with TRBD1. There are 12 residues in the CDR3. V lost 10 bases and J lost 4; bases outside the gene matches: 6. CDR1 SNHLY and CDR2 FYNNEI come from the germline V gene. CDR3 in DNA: TGTGCCACCCAGACAGGGACCACTGAAGCTTTCTTT. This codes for CATQTGTTEAFF.

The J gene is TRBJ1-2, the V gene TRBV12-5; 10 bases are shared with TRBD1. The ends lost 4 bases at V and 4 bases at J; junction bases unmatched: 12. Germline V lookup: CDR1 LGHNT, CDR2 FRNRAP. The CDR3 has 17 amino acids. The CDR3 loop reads CASGSHPATGGGYGYTF. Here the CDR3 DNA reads TGTGCTAGTGGTTCACACCCCGCGACAGGGGGCGGCTATGGCTACACCTTC.

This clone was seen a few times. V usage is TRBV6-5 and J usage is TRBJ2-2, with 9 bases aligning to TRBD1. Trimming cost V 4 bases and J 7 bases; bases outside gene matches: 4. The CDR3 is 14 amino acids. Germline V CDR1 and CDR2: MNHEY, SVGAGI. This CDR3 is CASSWDRAGGELFF. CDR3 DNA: TGTGCCAGCAGTTGGGACAGGGCGGGCGGGGAGCTGTTTTTT.

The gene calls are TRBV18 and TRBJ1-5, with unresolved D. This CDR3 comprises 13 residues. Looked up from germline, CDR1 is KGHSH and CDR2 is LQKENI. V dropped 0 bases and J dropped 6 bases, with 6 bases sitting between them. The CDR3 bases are TGTGCCAGCTCACCACCGTCCCGTCAGCCCCAGCATTTT. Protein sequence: CASSPPSRQPQHF.

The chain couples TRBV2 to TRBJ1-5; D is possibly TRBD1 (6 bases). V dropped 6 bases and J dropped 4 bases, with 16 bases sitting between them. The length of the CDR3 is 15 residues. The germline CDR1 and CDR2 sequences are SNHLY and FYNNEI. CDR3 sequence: CASSPRTATNQPQHF. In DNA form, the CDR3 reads TGTGCCAGCAGCCCCCGGACAGCAACTAATCAGCCCCAGCATTTT. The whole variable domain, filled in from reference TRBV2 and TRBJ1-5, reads EPEVTQTPSHQVTQMGQEVILRCVPISNHLYFYWYRQILGQKVEFLVSFYNNEISEKSEIFDDQFSVERPDGSNFTLKIRSTKLEDSAMYFCASSPRTATNQPQHFGDGTRLSIL.

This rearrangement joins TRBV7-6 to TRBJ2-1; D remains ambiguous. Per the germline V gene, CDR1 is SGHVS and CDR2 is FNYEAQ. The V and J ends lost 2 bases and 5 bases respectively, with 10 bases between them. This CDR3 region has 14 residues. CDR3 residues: CASSLNWQNNEQFF. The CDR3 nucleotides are TGTGCCAGCAGCTTAAATTGGCAAAACAATGAGCAGTTCTTC.

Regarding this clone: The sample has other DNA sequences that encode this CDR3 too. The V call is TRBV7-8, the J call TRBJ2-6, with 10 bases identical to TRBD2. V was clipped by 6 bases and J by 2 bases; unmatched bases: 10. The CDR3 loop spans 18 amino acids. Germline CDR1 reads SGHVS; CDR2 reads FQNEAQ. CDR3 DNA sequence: TGTGCCAGCAGGATAACGCTAGCGGGAGTACCTGGGGCCAACGTCCTGACTTTC. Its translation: CASRITLAGVPGANVLTF.

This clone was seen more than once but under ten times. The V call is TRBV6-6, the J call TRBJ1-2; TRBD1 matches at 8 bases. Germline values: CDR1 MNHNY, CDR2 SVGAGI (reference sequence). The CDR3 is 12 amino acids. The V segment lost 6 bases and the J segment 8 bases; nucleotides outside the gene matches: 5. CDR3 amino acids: CASRDTGGGYTF. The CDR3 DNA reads TGTGCCAGCAGGGATACAGGGGGAGGCTACACCTTC.

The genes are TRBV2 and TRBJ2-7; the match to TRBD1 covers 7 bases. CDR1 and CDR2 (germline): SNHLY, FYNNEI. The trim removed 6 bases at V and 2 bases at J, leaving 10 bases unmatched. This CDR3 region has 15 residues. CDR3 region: CASSAGTARAYEQYF. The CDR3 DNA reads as TGTGCCAGCAGCGCCGGGACAGCGCGAGCCTACGAGCAGTACTTC. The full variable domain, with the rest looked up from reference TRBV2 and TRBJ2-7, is EPEVTQTPSHQVTQMGQEVILRCVPISNHLYFYWYRQILGQKVEFLVSFYNNEISEKSEIFDDQFSVERPDGSNFTLKIRSTKLEDSAMYFCASSAGTARAYEQYFGPGTRLTVT.

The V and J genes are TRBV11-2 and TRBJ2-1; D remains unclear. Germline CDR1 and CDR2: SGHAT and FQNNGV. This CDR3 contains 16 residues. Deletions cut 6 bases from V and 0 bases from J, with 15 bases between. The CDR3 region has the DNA TGTGCCAGCAGTACTATCCAGCGTAGCTCCTACAATGAGCAGTTCTTC. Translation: CASSTIQRSSYNEQFF. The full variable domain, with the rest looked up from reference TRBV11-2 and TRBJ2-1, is EAGVAQSPRYKIIEKRQSVAFWCNPISGHATLYWYQQILGQGPKLLIQFQNNGVVDDSQLPKDRFSAERLKGVDSTLKIQPAKLEDSAVYLCASSTIQRSSYNEQFFGPGTRLTVL.

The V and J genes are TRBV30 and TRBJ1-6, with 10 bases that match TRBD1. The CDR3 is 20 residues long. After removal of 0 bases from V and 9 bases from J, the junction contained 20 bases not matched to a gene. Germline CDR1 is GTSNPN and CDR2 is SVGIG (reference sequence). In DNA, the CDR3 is TGTGCCTGGAGTGTGAGTACTTGGGACAGGGGAAATAGCGTTGGTTCACCCCTCCACTTT. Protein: CAWSVSTWDRGNSVGSPLHF.

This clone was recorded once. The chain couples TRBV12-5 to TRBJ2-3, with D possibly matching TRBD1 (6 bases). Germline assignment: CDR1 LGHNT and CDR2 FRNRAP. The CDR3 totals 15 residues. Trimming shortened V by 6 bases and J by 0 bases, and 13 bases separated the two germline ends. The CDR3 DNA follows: TGTGCTAGTGGACGGGACACCTCTAGCACAGATACGCAGTATTTT. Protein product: CASGRDTSSTDTQYF.

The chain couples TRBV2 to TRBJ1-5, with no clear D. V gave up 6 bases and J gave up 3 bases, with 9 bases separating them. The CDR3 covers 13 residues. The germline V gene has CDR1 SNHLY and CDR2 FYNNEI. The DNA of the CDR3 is TGTGCCAGCAGGTGGCAGAACAATCAGCCCCAGCATTTT. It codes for CASRWQNNQPQHF.